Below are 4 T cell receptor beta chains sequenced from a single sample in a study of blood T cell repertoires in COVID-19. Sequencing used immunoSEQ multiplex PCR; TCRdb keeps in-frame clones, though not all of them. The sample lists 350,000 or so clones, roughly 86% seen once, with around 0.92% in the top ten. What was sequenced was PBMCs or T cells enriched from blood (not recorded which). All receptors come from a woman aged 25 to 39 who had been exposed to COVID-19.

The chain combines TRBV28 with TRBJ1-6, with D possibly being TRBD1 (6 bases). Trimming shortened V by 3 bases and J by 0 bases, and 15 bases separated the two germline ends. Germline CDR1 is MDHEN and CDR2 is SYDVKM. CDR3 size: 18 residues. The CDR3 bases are TGTGCCAGCAGTTTGAGGACAGCATTAAGCTCCTATAATTCACCCCTCCACTTT. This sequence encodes CASSLRTALSSYNSPLHF.

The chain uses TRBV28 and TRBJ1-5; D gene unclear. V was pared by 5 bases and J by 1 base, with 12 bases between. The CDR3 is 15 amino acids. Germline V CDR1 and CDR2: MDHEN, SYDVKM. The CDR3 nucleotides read TGTGCCAGCAGTCCCATGGACTTAAGCAATCAGCCCCAGCATTTT. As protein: CASSPMDLSNQPQHF.

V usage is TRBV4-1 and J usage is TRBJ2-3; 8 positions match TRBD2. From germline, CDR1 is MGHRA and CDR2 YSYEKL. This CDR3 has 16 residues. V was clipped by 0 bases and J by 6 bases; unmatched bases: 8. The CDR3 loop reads CASSQDLREGPDTQYF. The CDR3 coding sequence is TGCGCCAGCAGCCAAGATCTACGGGAGGGCCCCGATACGCAGTATTTT.

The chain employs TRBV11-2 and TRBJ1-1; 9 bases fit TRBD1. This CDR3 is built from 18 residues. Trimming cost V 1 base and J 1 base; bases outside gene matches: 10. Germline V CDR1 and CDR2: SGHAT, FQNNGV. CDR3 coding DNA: TGTGCCAGCAGCTTAGCGGGGGGGACAGGGTGGACGAACACTGAAGCTTTCTTT. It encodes CASSLAGGTGWTNTEAFF.